The rows below give T cell receptor beta chains drawn from one sample of a study of shared clonotypes between healthy human individuals. Generated by immunoSEQ multiplex PCR, the TCRdb table keeps only in-frame clones and is missing some. The sample has around 500,000 clones, about 79% seen once; the top ten hold approximately 13%. The sequenced sample consisted of PBMCs. The receptors were gathered from a middle-aged woman in good health. Some clones in this sample may be carry-over from other donors' samples. Both conserved end residues are part of each CDR3. D genes are given only for firm matches. Rows give clone size only sometimes, using once, few, many, or a class for an expanded clone.

>-|-|TRBV7-9|TRBJ1-5
TGTGCCAGCAGCCTCTTCAGGGTTGGGAAGAGCAATCAGCCCCAGCATTTT
CASSLFRVGKSNQPQHF
>-|-|TRBV27|TRBJ2-7
TGTGCCAGCAGTAGTCCTTTAAAGTCCTACGAGCAGTACTTC
CASSSPLKSYEQYF
>-|-|TRBV7-2|TRBJ1-3
TGTGCCAGCAGCTTAGAGGTTCTAGGAAACACCATATATTTT
CASSLEVLGNTIYF
>TRBD1|-|TRBV30|TRBJ2-7
TGTGCCTGGACCTTAGGGGACAGCGCCGACGAGCAGTACTTC
CAWTLGDSADEQYF
>TRBD2|-|TRBV27|TRBJ2-5
TGTGCCAGCAGTTTCCAGCGGACTAGCCGTGAGACCCAGTACTTC
CASSFQRTSRETQYF
>-|-|TRBV6-1|TRBJ1-5
TGTGCCAGCTCTCGGCAGGGAGGTCAGCCCCAGCATTTT
CASSRQGGQPQHF
>-|-|TRBV27|TRBJ2-3
TGTGCCAGCAGTCAACACACAGATACGCAGTATTTT
CASSQHTDTQYF
>-|-|TRBV14|TRBJ2-7
TGTGCCAGCAGCCAGGCGATTTGGAACGAGCAGTACTTC
CASSQAIWNEQYF
>-|-|TRBV5-1|TRBJ1-1
TGCGCCAGCAGCTTGTCGGAGGGGAACACTGAAGCTTTCTTT
CASSLSEGNTEAFF
>TRBD1|-|TRBV2|TRBJ2-7
TGTGCCAGCAGTGAGGCCCTTTCGGACAGGGGTGGCTACGAGCAGTACTTC
CASSEALSDRGGYEQYF
>TRBD1|-|TRBV7-6|TRBJ1-3
TGTGCCAGCAGCTCATCCCGGGACAGAACTGGAAACACCATATATTTT
CASSSSRDRTGNTIYF
>TRBD1|-|TRBV6-1|TRBJ1-2
TGTGCCAGCAACCCTCGGACAGGGGGCGACTATGGCTACACCTTC
CASNPRTGGDYGYTF
>TRBD1|once|TRBV4-2|TRBJ1-2
TGTGCCAGCAGCCAGAACAGGGGAGGTAACTATGGCTACACCTTC
CASSQNRGGNYGYTF
>TRBD2|-|TRBV7-2|TRBJ2-3
TGTGCCAGCAGCCTACTAGCGTCAGATACGCAGTATTTT
CASSLLASDTQYF
>TRBD1|-|TRBV7-3|TRBJ1-6
TGTGCCAGCAGCCCCCAAGGGGGGCAGGGGGGATCACCCCTCCACTTT
CASSPQGGQGGSPLHF
>-|-|TRBV18|TRBJ1-2
TGTGCCAGCTCACCATCAGGGGTGGACTATGGCTACACCTTC
CASSPSGVDYGYTF
>TRBD2|-|TRBV28|TRBJ2-7
TGTGCCAGCAGTTTAGCTGTGGCGGGAGAGTACTTC
CASSLAVAGEYF
>TRBD1|-|TRBV7-2|TRBJ1-3
TGTGCCAGCAGCCAGTTTCGGACAGGGGGTGGAAACACCATATATTTT
CASSQFRTGGGNTIYF
>TRBD2|-|TRBV5-1|TRBJ2-7
TGCGCCAGCAGCGCCGGGACTAGCGGGATCGACGAGCAGTACTTC
CASSAGTSGIDEQYF
>-|-|TRBV28|TRBJ2-7
TGTGCCAGCGGTTCGACGTACGAGCAGTACTTC
CASGSTYEQYF
>TRBD1|few|TRBV6-5|TRBJ1-1
TGTGCCAGCAGTCTGACAGGACAGGGGAGCACTGAAGCTTTCTTT
CASSLTGQGSTEAFF
>TRBD1|few|TRBV5-1|TRBJ1-1
TGCGCCAGCAGCTTGGGACAGGGTTTGAGCACTGAAGCTTTCTTT
CASSLGQGLSTEAFF
>TRBD2|few|TRBV28|TRBJ2-7
TGTGCCAGCCGGACTAGCGGGAGTTCATACGAGCAGTACTTC
CASRTSGSSYEQYF
>TRBD1|-|TRBV6-1|TRBJ2-1
TGTGCCAGCAGTCCCTCGGGGACAGACTACAATGAGCAGTTCTTC
CASSPSGTDYNEQFF
>TRBD1|-|TRBV7-9|TRBJ1-1
TGTGCCAGCAGCTCAGGACAGGGGACCACTGAAGCTTTCTTT
CASSSGQGTTEAFF
>-|few|TRBV7-9|TRBJ2-5
TGTGCCAGCAGCTTAAGCGTGTTGTCGCAGGGGGAGGAAGAGACCCAGTACTTC
CASSLSVLSQGEEETQYF
>-|-|TRBV29-1|TRBJ1-1
TGCAGCGTTGGGGGGAGAGGCACTGAAGCTTTCTTT
CSVGGRGTEAFF
>TRBD1|-|TRBV5-4|TRBJ2-7
TGTGCCAGCAGCACCGGACAGGGTTCCGACGAGCAGTACTTC
CASSTGQGSDEQYF
>-|-|TRBV9|TRBJ2-3
TGTGCCAGCAGCGTCCAGGGGCGAGATACGCAGTATTTT
CASSVQGRDTQYF
>-|-|TRBV5-1|TRBJ1-1
TGCGCCAGCAGCTTGGCCCGCCAGAACACTGAAGCTTTCTTT
CASSLARQNTEAFF
>-|many|TRBV5-5|TRBJ1-2
TGTGCCAGCAGCGCCACGAGGGTTGTCTACACCTTC
CASSATRVVYTF
>-|-|TRBV9|TRBJ1-2
TGTGCCAGCAGCCTCTCCCCCGGAGGCTTGGGCTATGGCTACACCTTC
CASSLSPGGLGYGYTF
>-|few|TRBV28|TRBJ1-4
TGTGCCAGCAGCAGAATCCCGGGGAGTGAAAAACTGTTTTTT
CASSRIPGSEKLFF